These 5 T cell receptor beta chains were all obtained from the same sample, sequenced in a study of monozygotic twins with inflammatory bowel disease. Reprocessing the 5' RACE reads, TCRdb reports a single entry for every CDR3 protein and omits DNA. The ten most abundant clones cover roughly 1.8% of a sample with roughly 100,000 distinct CDR3 sequences. Input material: blood. All receptors derive from a human donor with ulcerative colitis or Crohn's disease, or a healthy co-twin of an affected twin (not recorded which).

The gene calls are TRBV20-1 and TRBJ2-5; the TCRdb call, TRBD1, lacks DNA for checking. The CDR3 is 11 residues long. In germline, CDR1 is DFQATT, CDR2 SNEGSKA (reference sequence). The CDR3 loop is CSTGASGTQYF.

The rearrangement joins TRBV27 to TRBJ2-3; TCRdb's D gene call, TRBD1, goes unchecked for lack of DNA. The CDR3 totals 16 residues. Germline V gene lookup returns CDR1 MNHEY and CDR2 SMNVEV (reference sequence). The CDR3 sequence is CASSLLYGGSTDTQYF.

The chain has TRBV20-1 and TRBJ2-7; TCRdb lists TRBD2, though no DNA is available to test this call. CDR3 length equals 16 residues. Germline V gene sequence: CDR1 DFQATT, CDR2 SNEGSKA (reference sequence). The CDR3 spells CSADGLAGPRGHEQYF.

The J gene is TRBJ2-1, the V gene TRBV5-4. The CDR3 covers 12 residues. CDR1 SGHNT and CDR2 YYREEE come from the germline V gene (reference sequence). CDR3: CASSNLDNEHFF.

The V and J genes are TRBV5-6 and TRBJ2-7; the TCRdb call, TRBD2, lacks DNA for checking. The CDR3 sequence is 15 residues long. The germline gives CDR1 SGHDT, CDR2 YYEEEE. This chain's CDR3 is CAISEGTRQAYEQYF.